The sequence of this T cell receptor beta chain was determined in a study of response to subunit inactivated influenza vaccine. This clonotype was counted between two and nine times. Its antigen is unknown. Study-level points and caveats: Authors suggested seasonal influenza vaccinations each recruit few new T cells.

MiXCR, run by TCRdb on the RT-PCR reads, gives a single entry per CDR3 protein. The sample comprises more than 700,000 distinct CDR3 sequences, approximately 21% of which are singletons, and about 10% rests with the top ten. Trimming cost V 5 bases and J 1 base, with 9 bases left between them. Germline CDR1 reads MNHNS; CDR2 reads SASEGT. There are 14 residues in the CDR3. The source of this sequence is a man in his fifties who received an inactivated influenza vaccine. V is TRBV6-1 and J is TRBJ1-5; D is ambiguous. The material sequenced was PBMCs from blood, taken around 5 days after vaccination. CDR3 amino acids: CASSTGYSNQPQHF. CDR3 nucleotides: TGTGCCAGCAGTACGGGGTACAGCAATCAGCCCCAGCATTTT.